These T cell receptor beta chains were read from a single sample in a study of blood T cell repertoires in COVID-19. Clones were sequenced by immunoSEQ multiplex PCR, and TCRdb holds only the in-frame ones, with some missing. The sample holds roughly 250,000 clones, about four fifths seen once. Sequencing was done on a sample of PBMCs or T cells enriched from blood (not recorded which). All receptors derive from a woman between 40 and 55 years old who had been exposed to COVID-19. Each CDR3 is given with its conserved first and last residue.

CDR3	length	V	J
CASSPAPGGNYGYTF	15	TRBV7-2	TRBJ1-2
CASREGNTIYF	11	TRBV19	TRBJ1-3
CASSPRGIGYTF	12	TRBV7-9	TRBJ1-2
CASSFDRGGNQPQHF	15	TRBV5-5	TRBJ1-5
CASSLTGGMGEAFF	14	TRBV5-1	TRBJ1-1
CASRSTSGGSLETQYF	16	TRBV3-1/TRBV3-2	TRBJ2-5
CASSFQRGANEQFF	14	TRBV4-1	TRBJ2-1
CASSLKETGHTEAFF	15	TRBV5-1	TRBJ1-1
CASSLGTGNSYGYTF	15	TRBV11-2	TRBJ1-2
CAWSGGGLSNQPQHF	15	TRBV30	TRBJ1-5
CASSWTRLSGNPRAFF	16	TRBV5-5	TRBJ1-1
CASSPYRFSGANVLTF	16	TRBV18	TRBJ2-6
CASTPGCPGSYEQYF	15	TRBV23-1	TRBJ2-7
CASSQGDRGLNYGYTF	16	TRBV4-1	TRBJ1-2
CASSAGTQGQPQHF	14	TRBV2	TRBJ1-5